Below, 25 T cell receptor beta chains from the same sample are listed, as sequenced in a study of OX40 agonist ivuxolimab in advanced cancers. Here immunoSEQ multiplex PCR was the method, and the copy in TCRdb shows in-frame clones only, minus some. The table includes tens of thousands of clones, 70% to 90% detected once. This specimen was CD4+ or CD8+ T cells sorted from blood, taken in a trial of the OX40 agonist ivuxolimab. The origin of the receptors is an adult with an advanced solid tumor such as melanoma, head and neck, liver or kidney cancer.

V and J are TRBV7-2 and TRBJ1-6; tentative D call: TRBD1 (5 bases). The CDR3 loop spans 15 amino acids. Germline CDR1 and CDR2: SGHTA and FQGNSA. Trimming removed 4 bases from V and 3 bases from J, with 10 bases in between. CDR3 bases: TGTGCCAGCAGCTCGGGGGACCTCTATAATTCACCCCTCCACTTT. It specifies CASSSGDLYNSPLHF.

The genes are TRBV19 and TRBJ2-3, with 7 bases that match TRBD1. The CDR3 has 16 amino acids. CDR1 is LNHDA and CDR2 is SQIVND in the germline V gene (reference sequence). The V and J ends lost 6 bases and 4 bases, in that order; junction bases with no gene match: 13. The DNA of the CDR3 is TGTGCCAGTAGCAATACTCGAGGGGGCGGGTCAGATACGCAGTATTTT. This sequence encodes CASSNTRGGGSDTQYF.

This sequence joins TRBV7-9 and TRBJ2-5; 9 bases match TRBD2. V dropped 2 bases and J dropped 7; count of bases not matched to a gene: 8. This CDR3 is built from 15 residues. Looked up from germline, CDR1 is SEHNR and CDR2 is FQNEAQ (reference sequence). The CDR3 loop reads CASSLTAGGPGTQYF. CDR3 bases: TGTGCCAGCAGCTTAACAGCGGGGGGCCCCGGGACCCAGTACTTC.

The chain has TRBV4-2 and TRBJ2-7; TRBD2 agrees at 8 bases. From germline, CDR1 is LGHNA and CDR2 YNFKEQ. The CDR3 totals 15 residues. Trimming cost V 4 bases and J 7 bases; bases outside gene matches: 12. This CDR3 reads CASSPNEAGEAEQYF. As DNA, the CDR3 is TGTGCCAGCAGCCCCAATGAAGCGGGAGAGGCGGAGCAGTACTTC.

The chain is built from TRBV10-3 and TRBJ2-7; unclear D gene. Trimming took off 0 bases at V and 4 bases at J, with 7 bases between the two ends. The CDR3 loop spans 13 amino acids. The germline gives CDR1 ENHRY, CDR2 SYGVKD. CDR3 amino acids: CAISESTPYEQYF. The CDR3 bases are TGTGCCATCAGTGAGTCGACACCATACGAGCAGTACTTC.

V is TRBV30 and J is TRBJ1-1; 9 bases match TRBD1. The V and J ends lost 4 bases and 5 bases, in that order; junction bases with no gene match: 5. This CDR3 has 13 amino acids. Germline-derived CDR1 and CDR2 are GTSNPN and SVGIG (reference sequence). CDR3 region: CAWKNRGRTEAFF. The DNA for the CDR3 is TGTGCCTGGAAAAACAGGGGGCGTACTGAAGCTTTCTTT.

In regard to this clone: At one end the junction does not follow the germline gene, possibly because of a read error. The rearrangement links TRBV19 to TRBJ2-5; 10 bases align to TRBD2. The CDR3 is 13 amino acids. The germline gives CDR1 LNHDA, CDR2 SQIVND (reference sequence). The CDR3 is CASSRASGRTEDF. The CDR3 bases are TGTGCCAGTAGTAGGGCTAGCGGGAGAACCGAGGACTTC.

The chain carries TRBV28 and TRBJ1-6; the D gene is possibly TRBD1 (6 bases). The V end lost 10 bases, the J end lost 9 bases, and 22 bases lay between the germline ends. This CDR3 comprises 15 residues. Per the germline V gene, CDR1 is MDHEN and CDR2 is SYDVKM. CDR3 DNA: TGTGCCACTATACGGACCGTCGGAGGGGGTTCACCCCTCCACTTT. Its translation: CATIRTVGGGSPLHF.

This chain joins TRBV9 and TRBJ2-7; no reliable D call. The germline V and J ends were trimmed by 0 bases and 4 bases, with 5 bases remaining between them. The germline CDR1 and CDR2 sequences are SGDLS and YYNGEE. CDR3 length: 12 residues. CDR3: CASSVGDYEQYF. CDR3 DNA sequence: TGTGCCAGCAGCGTAGGGGATTACGAGCAGTACTTC.

This rearrangement joins TRBV27 to TRBJ2-5; D perhaps matches TRBD1 (6 bases). The length of the CDR3 is 18 residues. V lost 6 bases, J lost 4 bases, and 27 bases lay in between. Per germline, CDR1 MNHEY and CDR2 SMNVEV (reference sequence). The CDR3 DNA reads as TGTGCCAGCAGCCCCCGACAGGATTGGGTAGGGTTGGCAGAGACCCAGTACTTC. This translates into CASSPRQDWVGLAETQYF.

The rearrangement uses TRBV7-9 and TRBJ2-1; tentative D call: TRBD2 (5 bases). The CDR3 contains 19 residues. CDR1 SEHNR and CDR2 FQNEAQ come from the germline V gene (reference sequence). The ends were cut back, 4 bases at V and 8 bases at J, with 30 bases in the middle. CDR3 loop: CASSSQAGISGPAVYEQFF. The CDR3, as DNA: TGTGCCAGCAGCTCCCAAGCTGGGATAAGCGGACCTGCCGTTTATGAGCAGTTCTTC.

V and J are TRBV6-6 and TRBJ1-6; a possible D gene is TRBD1 (5 bases). Germline CDR1 MNHNY, CDR2 SVGAGI (reference sequence). The CDR3 covers 15 residues. The V and J ends lost 6 bases and 7 bases respectively, with 16 bases between them. Here the CDR3 reads CASSPQAGPNSPLHF. The CDR3, as DNA: TGTGCCAGCAGCCCCCAGGCGGGGCCGAATTCACCCCTCCACTTT.

The chain carries TRBV15 and TRBJ2-3, with D maybe TRBD2 (6 bases). V shed 8 bases and J shed 6 bases, with 15 bases lying between them. Germline V CDR1 and CDR2: LNHNV, YYDKDF (reference sequence). This CDR3 is 13 amino acids long. The DNA for the CDR3 is TGTGCCACCTCGCCAGCCGCGGGGGATACGCAGTATTTT. Translated, it gives CATSPAAGDTQYF.

The V call is TRBV4-2, the J call TRBJ2-5; tentatively, D is TRBD1 (5 bases). The V and J ends lost 0 bases and 3 bases respectively, with 8 bases between them. There are 14 residues in the CDR3. Per the germline V gene, CDR1 is LGHNA and CDR2 is YNFKEQ. DNA of the CDR3: TGTGCCAGCAGCCAAGATCAGGGTAAAGAGACCCAGTACTTC. It translates to CASSQDQGKETQYF.

The chain has TRBV19 and TRBJ2-2; 11 positions match TRBD2. Germline CDR1 LNHDA, CDR2 SQIVND (reference sequence). CDR3 length: 20 amino acids. V shed 4 bases and J 5 bases; nucleotides not matched to a gene: 18. CDR3: CASSSQLAGVRGSTTGELFF. Written as DNA, the CDR3 is TGTGCCAGTAGTAGCCAACTAGCGGGAGTTCGTGGAAGCACTACCGGGGAGCTGTTTTTT.

The V and J genes are TRBV7-9 and TRBJ1-5; D is possibly TRBD1 (6 bases). From germline, CDR1 is SEHNR and CDR2 FQNEAQ (reference sequence). CDR3 size: 13 residues. With 5 bases removed from V and 2 bases from J, the gap between germline ends came to 7 bases. CDR3 coding DNA: TGTGCCAGCAGCCCAGGGGGCAATCAGCCCCAGCATTTT. Translated, it gives CASSPGGNQPQHF. Full variable domain (outside the CDR3, taken from reference TRBV7-9 and TRBJ1-5): DTGVSQNPRHKITKRGQNVTFRCDPISEHNRLYWYRQTLGQGPEFLTYFQNEAQLEKSRLLSDRFSAERPKGSFSTLEIQRTEQGDSAMYLCASSPGGNQPQHFGDGTRLSIL.

The V gene is TRBV27, the J gene TRBJ2-2, with a tentative D call TRBD1 (6 bases). In germline, CDR1 is MNHEY, CDR2 SMNVEV (reference sequence). The CDR3 is 17 amino acids. V shed 10 bases and J shed 4 bases, with 25 bases lying between them. This CDR3 is CATPRTDLTVGTGELFF. As DNA, the CDR3 is TGTGCCACCCCCCGGACAGACCTAACGGTGGGCACCGGGGAGCTGTTTTTT.

This sequence joins TRBV6-5 and TRBJ2-1; 8 bases are shared with TRBD2. The CDR3 runs to 16 residues. Germline-derived CDR1 and CDR2 are MNHEY and SVGAGI. The V segment lost 2 bases and the J segment 7 bases; nucleotides outside the gene matches: 10. The CDR3 bases are TGTGCCAGCAGTTACAATGGCGGGAGGCGGGGGAATGAGCAGTTCTTC. Amino acid sequence: CASSYNGGRRGNEQFF.

With respect to this clone: The sample contains more than one DNA sequence encoding this CDR3. The chain recombines TRBV5-4 with TRBJ2-3; D is possibly TRBD2 (5 bases). CDR1 and CDR2 from the germline V gene are SGHNT and YYREEE (reference sequence). The ends were cut back, 0 bases at V and 0 bases at J, with 5 bases in the middle. The CDR3 contains 14 residues. CDR3 sequence: CASSLGGSTDTQYF. The CDR3 DNA is TGTGCCAGCAGCTTGGGCGGGAGCACAGATACGCAGTATTTT.

The gene calls are TRBV7-9 and TRBJ2-7; 7 bases are shared with TRBD1. CDR1 SEHNR and CDR2 FQNEAQ come from the germline V gene (reference sequence). The CDR3 has 15 amino acids. J gave up 9 bases and V 2 bases, and 13 bases lay outside the gene matches. This CDR3 reads CASSLTGTASTGQYV. CDR3 DNA: TGTGCCAGCAGCTTAACCGGGACAGCCTCTACGGGGCAGTACGTC.

This clone appeared a single time. This rearrangement joins TRBV18 to TRBJ2-3; 9 positions agree with TRBD1. The germline CDR1 and CDR2 sequences are KGHSH and LQKENI. The CDR3 totals 16 residues. The ends lost 6 bases at V and 1 base at J; junction bases unmatched: 8. CDR3 amino acids: CASSPKQGAGTDTQYF. The CDR3 DNA reads TGTGCCAGCTCTCCAAAACAGGGGGCGGGCACAGATACGCAGTATTTT.

The genes are TRBV4-2 and TRBJ2-2; D is ambiguous. V gave up 0 bases and J gave up 4 bases, with 3 bases separating them. Germline CDR1 LGHNA, CDR2 YNFKEQ. This CDR3 comprises 13 residues. This CDR3 reads CASSQDRTGELFF. The CDR3 coding sequence is TGTGCCAGCAGCCAAGATCGCACCGGGGAGCTGTTTTTT.

The V and J genes are TRBV25-1 and TRBJ1-4; D unclear. The CDR3 has 15 amino acids. Looked up from germline, CDR1 is MGHDK and CDR2 is SYGVNS. Trimming removed 1 base from V and 7 bases from J, with 13 bases in between. Here the CDR3 reads CASSESKGGSEKLFF. The CDR3 DNA sequence: TGTGCCAGCAGTGAATCCAAGGGCGGGAGTGAAAAACTGTTTTTT.

In DNA, the CDR3 is TGTGCCAGCAGTTTAATAAGGGAAAAACTGTTTTTT. Protein sequence: CASSLIREKLFF. The chain couples TRBV28 to TRBJ1-4; D is undetermined. The CDR3 consists of 12 residues. V was pared by 2 bases and J by 8 bases, with 6 bases between. Germline values: CDR1 MDHEN, CDR2 SYDVKM.

This clone came up a few times. The chain joins TRBV18 to TRBJ1-3; the D is unclear. This CDR3 is 13 amino acids long. Trimming left V 1 base short and J 4 bases short, with 5 bases between. Germline assignment: CDR1 KGHSH and CDR2 LQKENI. CDR3 sequence (DNA): TGTGCCAGCTCACCACGTGGCGGAAACACCATATATTTT. This codes for CASSPRGGNTIYF.